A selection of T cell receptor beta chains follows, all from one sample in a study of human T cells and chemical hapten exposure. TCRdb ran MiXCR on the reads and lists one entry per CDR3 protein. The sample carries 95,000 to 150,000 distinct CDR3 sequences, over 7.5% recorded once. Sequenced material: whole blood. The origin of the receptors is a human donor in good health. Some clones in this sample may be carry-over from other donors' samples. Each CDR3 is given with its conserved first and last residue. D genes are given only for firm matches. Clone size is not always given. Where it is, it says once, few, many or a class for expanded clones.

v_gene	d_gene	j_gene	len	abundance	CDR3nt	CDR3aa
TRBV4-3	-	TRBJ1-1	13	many	TGCGCCAGCAGCCCAGACATGAACACTGAAGCTTTCTTT	CASSPDMNTEAFF
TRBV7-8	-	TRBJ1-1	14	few	TGTGCCAGCAACCCGGGGAGAGGGGACACTGAAGCTTTCTTT	CASNPGRGDTEAFF
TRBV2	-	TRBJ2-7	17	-	TGTGCCAGCATCCCCCGAAAAGGAGACAGGCAAATCTACGAGCAGTACTTC	CASIPRKGDRQIYEQYF
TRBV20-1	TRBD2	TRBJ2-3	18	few	TGCAGTGCTAGGGGACTAGCGGGAGGTATAGTAAGCACAGATACGCAGTATTTT	CSARGLAGGIVSTDTQYF
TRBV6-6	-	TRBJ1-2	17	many	TGTGCCAGCAGCCCGGATTTTTCGTGGACGGGAAACTATGGCTACACCTTC	CASSPDFSWTGNYGYTF
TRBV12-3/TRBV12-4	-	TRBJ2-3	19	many	TGTGCCAGCAGTCCTGGGGGCCGCATTGCCTTAGACGACACAGATACGCAGTATTTT	CASSPGGRIALDDTDTQYF
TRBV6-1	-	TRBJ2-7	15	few	TGTGCCAGCGCGGGGACAGCGGAGGTTTCATACGAGCAGTACTTC	CASAGTAEVSYEQYF
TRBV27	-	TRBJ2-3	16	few	TGTGCCAGCAGTTTATTAAACCGGGCGAGCACAGATACGCAGTATTTT	CASSLLNRASTDTQYF
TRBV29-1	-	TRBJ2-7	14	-	TGCAGCGTTGAAGATCTCAGGTTCCCCTACGAGCAGTACTTC	CSVEDLRFPYEQYF
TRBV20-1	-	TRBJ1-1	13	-	TGCAGTGCTAGAGATGCGGGTAACACTGAAGCTTTCTTT	CSARDAGNTEAFF
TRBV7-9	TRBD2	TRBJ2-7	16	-	TGTGCCAGCAGCAACCTTAGGACTAGCGGGAGACACGAGCAGTACTTC	CASSNLRTSGRHEQYF
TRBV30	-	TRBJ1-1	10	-	TGTGCCTGGAGTGTCGGAAGGGCTTTCTTT	CAWSVGRAFF
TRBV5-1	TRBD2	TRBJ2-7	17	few	TGCGCCAGCAGCTGGCTAGAGGGGACTAGCGGGGTCTACGAGCAGTACTTC	CASSWLEGTSGVYEQYF
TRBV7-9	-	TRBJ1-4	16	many	TGTGCCAGCAGCTCACCCCCAGAGAACAACGATGAAAAACTGTTTTTT	CASSSPPENNDEKLFF
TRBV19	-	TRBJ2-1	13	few	TGTGCCAGTAGCCTAGGACCTTTCGATGAGCAGTTCTTC	CASSLGPFDEQFF
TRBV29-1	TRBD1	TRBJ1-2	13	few	TGCAGCGCTGACAGGGGGCGCACCTATGGCTACACCTTC	CSADRGRTYGYTF
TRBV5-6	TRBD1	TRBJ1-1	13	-	TGTGCCAGCAGCTTGAGGACAGGGGATGAAGCTTTCTTT	CASSLRTGDEAFF
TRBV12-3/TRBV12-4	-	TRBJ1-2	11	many	TGTGCCAGCAGTCCTAACTATGGCTACACCTTC	CASSPNYGYTF
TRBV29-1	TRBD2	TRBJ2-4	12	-	TGCAGCGTTGAAGGGGGAGGGGACATTCAGTACTTC	CSVEGGGDIQYF
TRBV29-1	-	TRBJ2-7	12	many	TGCAGCGTTGAACTAGCCGACTACGAGCAGTACTTC	CSVELADYEQYF
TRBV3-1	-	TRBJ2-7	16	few	TGTGCCAGCAGCCAAGATCTGGCAGGGGCCGGCTACGAGCAGTACTTC	CASSQDLAGAGYEQYF
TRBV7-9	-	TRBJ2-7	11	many	TGTGCCAGCAGCTCAGGGGACGAGCAGTACTTC	CASSSGDEQYF
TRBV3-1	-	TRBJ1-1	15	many	TGTGCCAGCAGTGTAGCCCACTGGGCTTCTAGGGAAGCTTTCTTT	CASSVAHWASREAFF
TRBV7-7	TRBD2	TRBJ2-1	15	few	TGTGCCAGCAGCTTAGCCGCGGGGGGATACAATGAGCAGTTCTTC	CASSLAAGGYNEQFF
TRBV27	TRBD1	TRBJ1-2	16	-	TGTGCCAGCAGTCTTATCATGGGGGACAGTCGAACTGGCTACACCTTC	CASSLIMGDSRTGYTF
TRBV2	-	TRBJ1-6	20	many	TGTGCCAGCAGTGACGTCCCTCCCTCTCGGGGTAGCTCCTATAATTCACCCCTCCACTTT	CASSDVPPSRGSSYNSPLHF
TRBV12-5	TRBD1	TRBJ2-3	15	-	TGTGCTAGTGGTTTGGGGACAGGCCGGTTGGATACGCAGTATTTT	CASGLGTGRLDTQYF
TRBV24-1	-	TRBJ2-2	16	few	TGTGCCACCAGCGGGGCCAGGGGTTTGGACACCGGGGAGCTGTTTTTT	CATSGARGLDTGELFF
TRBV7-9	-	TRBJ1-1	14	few	TGTGCCAGCAGCTTAGGGGGCAGGTGGGCTGAAGCTTTCTTT	CASSLGGRWAEAFF
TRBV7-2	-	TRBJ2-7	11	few	TGTGCCAGCAGCCTTTGGTACGAGCAGTACTTC	CASSLWYEQYF
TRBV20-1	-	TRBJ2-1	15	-	TGCAGTGCTACTACCGGGCCTCGTACCACCAATGAGCAGTTCTTC	CSATTGPRTTNEQFF
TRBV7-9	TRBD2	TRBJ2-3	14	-	TGTGCCAGCAGCTCCCGGGGGGGAGGAGATACGCAGTATTTT	CASSSRGGGDTQYF
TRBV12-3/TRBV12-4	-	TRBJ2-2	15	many	TGTGCCAGCAGTACGACAGCCGAGAACACCGGGGAGCTGTTTTTT	CASSTTAENTGELFF
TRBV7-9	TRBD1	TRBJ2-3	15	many	TGTGCCAGCAGCTTTGGGACAGGGGGCCCAGATACGCAGTATTTT	CASSFGTGGPDTQYF
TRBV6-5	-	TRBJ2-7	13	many	TGTGCCAGCAGCCCCGGGCCTACCTACGAGCAGTACTTC	CASSPGPTYEQYF
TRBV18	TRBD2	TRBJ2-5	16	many	TGTGCCAGCTCGAAAGCCGGGACTAGCGGGCAAGAGACCCAGTACTTC	CASSKAGTSGQETQYF
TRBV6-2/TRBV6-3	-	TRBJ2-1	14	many	TGTGCCAGCGATAGTAGACGCTCCTACAATGAGCAGTTCTTC	CASDSRRSYNEQFF
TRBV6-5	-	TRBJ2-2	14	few	TGTGCCAGCAGTTACGGGGGTCCCTCCGGGGAGCTGTTTTTT	CASSYGGPSGELFF
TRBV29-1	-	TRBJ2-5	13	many	TGCAGCGTGAAAAACACATTCCAAGAGACCCAGTACTTC	CSVKNTFQETQYF
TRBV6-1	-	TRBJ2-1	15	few	TGTGCCAGCACGAAGTACGAGTTACCCTACAATGAGCAGTTCTTC	CASTKYELPYNEQFF
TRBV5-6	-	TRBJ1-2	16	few	TGTGCCAGCCGCCTCAGCGGGGGGGCCGCTAACTATGGCTACACCTTC	CASRLSGGAANYGYTF
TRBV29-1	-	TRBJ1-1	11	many	TGCAGCGTTGAAGATATCAAAGGGGCTTTCTTT	CSVEDIKGAFF
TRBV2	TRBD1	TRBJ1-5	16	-	TGTGCCAGCAGAGCCCACAGGGGCGCGGGCAATCAGCCCCAGCATTTT	CASRAHRGAGNQPQHF
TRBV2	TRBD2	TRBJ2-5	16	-	TGTGCCAGCAAGAACCTTCCGGGACTACTCCAAGAGACCCAGTACTTC	CASKNLPGLLQETQYF
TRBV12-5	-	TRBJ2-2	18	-	TGTGCTAGTGGTTTGGTACCTGGGACCTACGCGAACACCGGGGAGCTGTTTTTT	CASGLVPGTYANTGELFF
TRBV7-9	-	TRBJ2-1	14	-	TGTGCCAGCAGCCGCGGGACATCGCACAATGAGCAGTTCTTC	CASSRGTSHNEQFF